The T cell receptor (beta chain) under discussion was sequenced for a study of regulatory T cells in long-lasting Graves disease. This clonotype appeared many times. Libraries of TCR beta came from iRepertoire HTBI primers plus Arm-PCR of CDR3 regions. TCRdb recomputed calls from the multiplex PCR reads with MiXCR, one row per CDR3 protein. This sample has roughly 410,000 distinct CDR3 sequences, with about 15% found just once. Time point meaning: newly diagnosed GD, antithyroid drugs for less than 3 months. PBMCs were the source of the RNA used for TCR sequencing. With EDTA tubes as the receptacles, about 9.2 milliliters of peripheral blood were drawn. With 0 bases removed from V and 9 bases from J, the gap between germline ends came to 12 bases. The CDR3 consists of 14 residues. The germline V gene has CDR1 DFQATT and CDR2 SNEGSKA (reference sequence). The sample was also reused in another study, on T cells in Graves' hyperthyroidism and ophthalmopathy. This second study says: Diagnosis relied on clinical symptoms, serum thyroxine and TRAb, thyroid ultrasound and orbital computed tomography.

Sequences were derived from peripheral blood mononuclear cells (PBMCs), sampled at new diagnosis, from a patient treated with antithyroid drugs. This receptor was obtained from a woman in her 40s with Graves disease. V usage is TRBV20-1 and J usage is TRBJ1-6; D might be TRBD1 (6 bases). CDR3 loop: CSAREQGPISPLHF. The DNA for the CDR3 is TGCAGTGCTAGAGAGCAGGGGCCCATTTCACCCCTCCACTTT.